This T cell receptor beta chain is from a study of shared clonotypes between healthy human individuals. General study results and limits: Generation probability values for non-shared clonotypes were lower than those for clonotypes shared by all four donors.

Data came from immunoSEQ multiplex PCR; TCRdb stores just in-frame clones and leaves some out. This repertoire shows some 2 million clones, about 95% found once; its top ten account for around 1.1%. About this clone: The antigen is not known.

The J segment lost 4 bases and the V segment lost 6 bases, leaving 8 bases of the junction unmatched. Germline V gene lookup returns CDR1 LNHDA and CDR2 SQIVND (reference sequence). CDR3 size: 14 residues. It was CD45RO-negative cells, positively selected for CCR7, that made up naive CD8 cells, with terminally differentiated effector memory CD45RA+ cells excluded. The chain joins TRBV19 to TRBJ1-2; 7 bases line up with TRBD1. This clonotype originated in a young man in good health. The sample consisted of naive CD8+ T cells sorted from blood. CDR3 sequence (DNA): TGTGCCAGTAGCCTTCTCCGGGACAGCTATGGCTACACCTTC. Its protein product is CASSLLRDSYGYTF.